This TCR beta chain was sequenced for a study of blood T cell repertoires in COVID-19. Across the whole study: The samples span acute and convalescent COVID-19 from the United States, Italy and Spain.

Participants' reported clinical history set cohort assignment. The study counted Cohort 3 donors as recovered given two negative PCRs, clearance, or symptom resolution. Per the original methods: Nucleated cell number was recorded as an estimate derived from reference gene primer amplification. Here immunoSEQ multiplex PCR was the method, and the copy in TCRdb shows in-frame clones only, minus some. V and J calls and clone size come straight from that table; D and trimming were deduced from the DNA. The data show 250,000 to 300,000 clones, with around 90% seen just once and 1.5% to 2% held by the top ten. The CDR3 runs to 15 residues. The germline CDR1 and CDR2 sequences are MGHRA and YSYEKL. Trimming took off 0 bases at V and 8 bases at J, with 16 bases between the two ends.

This clonotype was obtained from a woman between 40 and 55 years old who had recovered from COVID-19. Material for sequencing was PBMCs or T cells enriched from blood (not recorded which). The gene calls are TRBV4-1 and TRBJ1-2, with a weak D call TRBD1 (5 bases). CDR3 bases: TGCGCCAGCAGCCAAGAGGGTCAGGGAATTCTCGGCTACACCTTC. The encoded protein is CASSQEGQGILGYTF.